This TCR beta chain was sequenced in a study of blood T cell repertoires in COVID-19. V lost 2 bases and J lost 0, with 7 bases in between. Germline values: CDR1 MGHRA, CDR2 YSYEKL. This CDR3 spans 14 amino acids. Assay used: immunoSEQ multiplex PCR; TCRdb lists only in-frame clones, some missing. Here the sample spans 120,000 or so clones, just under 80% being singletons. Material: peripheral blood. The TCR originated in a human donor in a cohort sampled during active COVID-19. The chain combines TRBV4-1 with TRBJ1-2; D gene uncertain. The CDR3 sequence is CASSQSRANYGYTF. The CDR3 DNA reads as TGCGCCAGCAGCCAAAGTAGAGCTAACTATGGCTACACCTTC.